The next 23 T cell receptor beta chains were all read from a single sample in a study of cytotoxic CD8 clonotypes in ibrutinib-treated CLL. Profiled with immunoSEQ multiplex PCR; TCRdb holds only in-frame clones, not every one. The data show 150,000 to 200,000 clones, roughly 88% seen once. The sample here was PBMCs, taken at disease progression, from a patient treated with ibrutinib. All receptors come from a human donor with chronic lymphocytic leukemia.

A few counts support this clone. The rearrangement links TRBV2 to TRBJ1-4; D is ambiguous. CDR1 and CDR2 from the germline V gene are SNHLY and FYNNEI. This CDR3 spans 13 amino acids. Trimming pared 7 bases from V and 6 bases from J, leaving 12 bases between. CDR3 sequence (DNA): TGTGCCAGCACGTGGGGAGTAGATGAAAAACTGTTTTTT. Translation: CASTWGVDEKLFF.

The chain links TRBV28 to TRBJ2-5, with 10 bases that match TRBD2. J lost 4 bases, V lost 8 bases, and 4 bases had no gene match. The CDR3 sequence is 13 residues long. Per the germline V gene, CDR1 is MDHEN and CDR2 is SYDVKM. The CDR3 nucleotides read TGTGCCAGCGGGCTAGCGGGAGTAGAGACCCAGTACTTC. As protein: CASGLAGVETQYF.

V gene TRBV5-1 combines with J gene TRBJ2-4, with 7 bases aligning to TRBD1. V shed 7 bases and J 3 bases; nucleotides not matched to a gene: 10. The germline gives CDR1 SGHRS, CDR2 YFSETQ. The CDR3 is 15 residues long. The CDR3 coding sequence is TGCGCCAGCCAGTCAGGGACAGCCCTCAAAAACATTCAGTACTTC. Translation: CASQSGTALKNIQYF.

CDR3 residues: CASSIILTDGYTF. The CDR3 DNA is TGTGCCAGTAGTATCATCCTAACTGATGGCTACACCTTC. This chain uses TRBV19 with TRBJ1-2; no firm D call. The CDR3 contains 13 residues. With 3 bases removed from V and 6 bases from J, the gap between germline ends came to 11 bases. CDR1 LNHDA and CDR2 SQIVND come from the germline V gene (reference sequence).

The chain couples TRBV14 to TRBJ2-7; possible D gene TRBD2, 5 bases. The germline CDR1 and CDR2 sequences are SGHDN and FVKESK. The CDR3 loop spans 14 amino acids. Trimming left V 1 base short and J 6 bases short, with 13 bases between. CDR3 amino acids: CASSQASGPGEQYF. The CDR3 bases are TGTGCCAGCAGCCAAGCCAGCGGCCCGGGCGAGCAGTACTTC.

The chain employs TRBV2 and TRBJ1-1; D unresolved. The CDR3 is 12 amino acids. Deletions cut 3 bases from V and 5 bases from J, with 7 bases between. CDR1 is SNHLY, CDR2 FYNNEI, per germline. CDR3 amino acids: CASSEASTEAFF. CDR3 bases: TGTGCCAGCAGTGAGGCGTCGACTGAAGCTTTCTTT.

The rearrangement uses TRBV6-1 and TRBJ2-7, with no clear D. The germline gives CDR1 MNHNS, CDR2 SASEGT. V was clipped by 6 bases and J by 4 bases, with 13 bases between them. The CDR3 loop spans 13 amino acids. The CDR3 reads CASRIFGPYEQYF. The CDR3 DNA is TGTGCCAGCAGGATCTTTGGGCCGTACGAGCAGTACTTC.

The chain joins TRBV5-5 to TRBJ1-5, with D perhaps TRBD1 (5 bases). CDR3 length equals 12 residues. The V end was cut by 4 bases, the J end by 11 bases, with 13 bases between. Germline CDR1 is SGHKS and CDR2 is YYEKEE (reference sequence). The CDR3 DNA is TGTGCCAGCAGCCCCGCGGGGGAGACCCAGCATTTT. Translating it yields CASSPAGETQHF.

This chain uses TRBV25-1 with TRBJ1-2; 7 nucleotides line up with TRBD1. The CDR3 contains 15 residues. Germline V CDR1 and CDR2: MGHDK, SYGVNS. With V trimmed by 7 bases and J by 2 bases, 10 bases remained unmatched. In DNA, the CDR3 is TGTGCCAGCAAGGGCAGGGGGGGCCTGAACTATGGCTACACCTTC. Its translation is CASKGRGGLNYGYTF.

With regard to this clone: Other nucleotide sequences in the sample specify the same CDR3. The rearrangement links TRBV30 to TRBJ2-5, with 9 bases matching TRBD1. This CDR3 is built from 15 residues. Germline V gene data show CDR1 as GTSNPN and CDR2 as SVGIG (reference sequence). V lost 0 bases and J lost 3; bases outside the gene matches: 5. The CDR3 DNA is TGTGCCTGGAGTGTAGGGGGACAGGGTAAAGAGACCCAGTACTTC. It codes for CAWSVGGQGKETQYF.

The gene calls are TRBV2 and TRBJ1-2; 11 bases map to TRBD1. The germline V gene has CDR1 SNHLY and CDR2 FYNNEI. This CDR3 contains 16 residues. V dropped 6 bases and J dropped 6; count of bases not matched to a gene: 12. The CDR3 here is CASRELGTGGFDGYTF. In DNA, the CDR3 is TGTGCCAGCAGGGAACTTGGGACAGGGGGTTTTGATGGCTACACCTTC.

This CDR3 is CASSVQASGMGEQYF. The CDR3 DNA is TGTGCCAGCAGCGTCCAGGCGTCAGGAATGGGGGAGCAGTACTTC. This sequence joins TRBV7-2 and TRBJ2-7; D remains unclear. Trimming left V 5 bases short and J 7 bases short, with 21 bases between. CDR3 size: 15 residues. The germline gives CDR1 SGHTA, CDR2 FQGNSA.

J is TRBJ2-7 and V is TRBV2; 8 bases are shared with TRBD2. Trimming cost V 6 bases and J 1 base; bases outside gene matches: 8. The CDR3 loop spans 15 amino acids. Per the germline V gene, CDR1 is SNHLY and CDR2 is FYNNEI. CDR3 DNA: TGTGCCAGCAGCCCCGGGGGGGCGGGTTCCTACGAGCAGTACTTC. Protein sequence: CASSPGGAGSYEQYF. Using reference TRBV2 and TRBJ2-7 for the parts outside the CDR3, the full variable domain is EPEVTQTPSHQVTQMGQEVILRCVPISNHLYFYWYRQILGQKVEFLVSFYNNEISEKSEIFDDQFSVERPDGSNFTLKIRSTKLEDSAMYFCASSPGGAGSYEQYFGPGTRLTVT.

This sequence joins TRBV4-1 and TRBJ2-1; 10 nucleotides agree with TRBD2. The ends lost 2 bases at V and 5 bases at J; junction bases unmatched: 0. In germline, CDR1 is MGHRA, CDR2 YSYEKL. There are 14 residues in the CDR3. The CDR3 coding sequence is TGCGCCAGCAGCCAAAGCGGGAGGGACAATGAGCAGTTCTTC. This translates into CASSQSGRDNEQFF.

CDR3: CASSYSSGSHYNEQFF. CDR3 in DNA: TGTGCCAGCAGTTACTCGAGCGGGAGCCATTACAATGAGCAGTTCTTC. V usage is TRBV6-5 and J usage is TRBJ2-1, with 8 bases that match TRBD2. V trimming: 0 bases; J trimming: 4 bases; junction bases outside the gene matches: 5. Germline loops: CDR1 MNHEY, CDR2 SVGAGI. The CDR3 extends over 16 amino acids.

The chain combines TRBV5-1 with TRBJ2-5; unclear D gene. The CDR3 length is 15 residues. V shed 3 bases and J shed 2 bases, with 14 bases lying between them. Germline V gives CDR1 SGHRS, CDR2 YFSETQ. CDR3 DNA sequence: TGCGCCAGCAGCTCTTTCTCCGGGTCACAAGAGACCCAGTACTTC. Protein: CASSSFSGSQETQYF. Full variable domain (rest looked up from reference TRBV5-1 and TRBJ2-5): KAGVTQTPRYLIKTRGQQVTLSCSPISGHRSVSWYQQTPGQGLQFLFEYFSETQRNKGNFPGRFSGRQFSNSRSEMNVSTLELGDSALYLCASSSFSGSQETQYFGPGTRLLVL.

The chain uses TRBV5-1 and TRBJ1-3; a weak D match, TRBD1 (6 bases). This CDR3 comprises 20 residues. The germline gives CDR1 SGHRS, CDR2 YFSETQ. The germline V and J ends were trimmed by 6 bases and 0 bases, with 28 bases remaining between them. This CDR3 reads CASTQSPREQGSLSGNTIYF. The CDR3 DNA reads TGCGCCAGCACCCAATCTCCCCGTGAACAGGGCTCTCTCTCTGGAAACACCATATATTTT.

J is TRBJ1-2 and V is TRBV9; 8 bases are a match to TRBD1. J was trimmed by 5 bases and V by 7 bases; bases with no gene match: 10. Germline lookup yields CDR1 SGDLS and CDR2 YYNGEE. There are 14 residues in the CDR3. CDR3 in amino acids: CASARQGSRYGYTF. The DNA of the CDR3 is TGTGCCAGCGCCCGACAGGGGTCTCGGTATGGCTACACCTTC.

This clone was detected only a few times. The chain combines TRBV7-9 with TRBJ2-7, with D possibly being TRBD1 or TRBD2 (6 bases each). CDR1 and CDR2 (germline): SEHNR, FQNEAQ (reference sequence). The CDR3 contains 16 residues. Trimming left V 5 bases short and J 6 bases short, with 23 bases between. CDR3 nucleotide sequence: TGTGCCAGCAGCCTCGGGGGCTTTGCGGGGCTAGGCGAGCAGTACTTC. Residues: CASSLGGFAGLGEQYF.

This clone came up many times. This chain joins TRBV4-3 and TRBJ1-5; possible D gene TRBD1, 6 bases. Germline V gene lookup returns CDR1 LGHNA and CDR2 YSLEER. The ends were cut back, 2 bases at V and 2 bases at J, with 10 bases in the middle. The CDR3 is 15 amino acids. This CDR3 reads CASSQQRQGNQPQHF. The CDR3, as DNA: TGCGCCAGCAGCCAACAGCGACAGGGCAATCAGCCCCAGCATTTT.

The V gene is TRBV19, the J gene TRBJ1-5; 9 nucleotides align to TRBD1. The V gene end was trimmed by 5 bases and the J gene end by 6 bases; junction bases not matched to a gene: 11. CDR3 size: 16 residues. Per germline, CDR1 LNHDA and CDR2 SQIVND (reference sequence). CDR3 sequence (DNA): TGTGCCAGTAGTGCAAGCCCGGACAGGGGAATTCAGCCCCAGCATTTT. Amino acids: CASSASPDRGIQPQHF.

This clone was picked up a small number of times. The chain links TRBV29-1 to TRBJ2-7, with 7 bases aligning to TRBD1. The V and J ends lost 5 bases and 1 base, in that order; junction bases with no gene match: 2. There are 12 residues in the CDR3. The V gene's germline CDR1 is SQVTM and CDR2 ANQGSEA. The DNA for the CDR3 is TGCAGCGTTTGGGACAGTTCCTACGAGCAGTACTTC. Amino acids: CSVWDSSYEQYF.

CDR3 nucleotides: TGTGCCAGCAGTTTGCTTTTTGAGTTGGGCGCGGGGGCCCCGCGGGGCGAGCAGTACTTC. Translating gives CASSLLFELGAGAPRGEQYF. The J gene is TRBJ2-7, the V gene TRBV27, with D possibly being TRBD2 (7 bases). V was pared by 3 bases and J by 6 bases, with 33 bases between. CDR3 size: 20 residues. Germline-derived CDR1 and CDR2 are MNHEY and SMNVEV (reference sequence).